The 8 T cell receptor beta chains listed next were all sequenced from one sample in a study of vaccination and CD4 T cells after COVID-19. Sequencing of cultured CD4+ T cell DNA used the Oncomine TCR Beta short-read assay. One entry per CDR3 protein results from TCRdb running MiXCR on the PCR reads. The table lists some 3,300 distinct CDR3 sequences, 17% of them singletons. As for treatment: approximately 9-day PBMC culture with coronavirus spike peptide pools or control peptides (ViraFEST assay). These receptors are not linked to any known antigen. Material: CD4+ T cells from blood, cultured in vitro. Source of these receptors: a human donor who had recovered from COVID-19.

This clonotype was observed a few times. This chain joins TRBV6-5 and TRBJ2-6; 9 nucleotides match TRBD1. This CDR3 contains 19 residues. Germline CDR1 MNHEY, CDR2 SVGAGI. V lost 2 bases and J lost 1; bases outside the gene matches: 9. CDR3 nucleotide sequence: TGTGCCAGCAGTTACGGGGGACAGGGACGAGGATCTGGGGCCAACGTCCTGACTTTC. It yields the protein CASSYGGQGRGSGANVLTF.

CDR3 coding DNA: TGTGCCAGCAGCTCGCCTTTGGCAACGGGAAACACCGGGGAGCTGTTTTTT. Translation gives CASSSPLATGNTGELFF. The rearrangement links TRBV11-2 to TRBJ2-2; D is perhaps TRBD2 (5 bases). This CDR3 comprises 17 residues. V gave up 4 bases and J gave up 2 bases, with 17 bases separating them. Germline lookup yields CDR1 SGHAT and CDR2 FQNNGV.

The chain combines TRBV20-1 with TRBJ2-1; D may match TRBD1 or TRBD2 (6 bases each). Germline V CDR1 and CDR2: DFQATT, SNEGSKA (reference sequence). The CDR3 has 15 residues. V lost 0 bases to trimming and J lost 4 bases, with 13 bases between them. The CDR3 loop is CSAREGGGFYNEQFF. CDR3 nucleotides: TGCAGTGCTAGAGAGGGGGGCGGCTTTTACAATGAGCAGTTCTTC.

This clonotype is medium-sized in the sample. The chain has TRBV6-5 and TRBJ1-2; D perhaps matches TRBD1 (5 bases). CDR3 length: 15 amino acids. Trimming stripped 3 bases from V and 2 bases from J, with 13 bases between. Germline V gene sequence: CDR1 MNHEY, CDR2 SVGAGI. The chain's CDR3 is CASSYLGVVNYGYTF. The CDR3 bases are TGTGCCAGCAGTTATCTGGGGGTTGTAAACTATGGCTACACCTTC.

By proportion, this clonotype is large (0.1 to 1%). CDR3 region: CSAQRGGTDTQYF. The CDR3 DNA sequence: TGCAGTGCTCAGCGGGGAGGCACAGATACGCAGTATTTT. The chain employs TRBV20-1 and TRBJ2-3, with 7 bases aligning to TRBD2. J lost 1 base, V lost 5 bases, and 3 bases had no gene match. Per the germline V gene, CDR1 is DFQATT and CDR2 is SNEGSKA (reference sequence). CDR3 size: 13 residues.

This clonotype was detected only a few times. V gene TRBV10-2 combines with J gene TRBJ1-2; weak D call: TRBD1 (6 bases). V lost 3 bases, J lost 8 bases, and 10 bases lay in between. The germline gives CDR1 WSHSY, CDR2 SAAADI. CDR3 length equals 12 residues. The CDR3 DNA reads as TGCGCCAGCAGTGACCAGGGGTACGGCTACACCTTC. Its protein product is CASSDQGYGYTF.

The CDR3 loop reads CASSLRGLNTEAFF. Written as DNA, the CDR3 is TGTGCCAGCAGCTTAAGGGGGTTGAACACTGAAGCTTTCTTT. This chain uses TRBV11-1 with TRBJ1-1, with a weak D call TRBD1 (6 bases). The CDR3 is 14 residues long. The V and J ends lost 2 bases and 0 bases respectively, with 7 bases between them. Germline V gives CDR1 SGHAT, CDR2 FQDESV (reference sequence).

There are a few counts of this clonotype. The chain employs TRBV9 and TRBJ2-3; TRBD2 aligns across 13 bases. V lost 2 bases to trimming and J lost 6 bases; unmatched junction nucleotides: 9. The length of the CDR3 is 17 residues. Germline loops: CDR1 SGDLS, CDR2 YYNGEE. CDR3 amino acids: CASSVTSGGASSDTQYF. CDR3 sequence (DNA): TGTGCCAGCAGCGTCACTAGCGGGGGGGCATCTTCGGATACGCAGTATTTT.